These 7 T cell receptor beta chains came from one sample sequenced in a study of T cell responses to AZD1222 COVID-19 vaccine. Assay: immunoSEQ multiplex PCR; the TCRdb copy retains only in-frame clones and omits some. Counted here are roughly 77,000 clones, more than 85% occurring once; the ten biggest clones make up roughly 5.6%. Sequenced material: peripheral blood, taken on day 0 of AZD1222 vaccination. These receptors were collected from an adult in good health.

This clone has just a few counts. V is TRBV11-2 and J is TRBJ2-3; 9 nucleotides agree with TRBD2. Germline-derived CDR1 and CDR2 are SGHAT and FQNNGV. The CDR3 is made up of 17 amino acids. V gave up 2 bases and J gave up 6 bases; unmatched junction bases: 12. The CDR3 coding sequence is TGTGCCAGCAGCTTAATTGTGGCAGCGGGGGGAGGGGATACGCAGTATTTT. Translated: CASSLIVAAGGGDTQYF.

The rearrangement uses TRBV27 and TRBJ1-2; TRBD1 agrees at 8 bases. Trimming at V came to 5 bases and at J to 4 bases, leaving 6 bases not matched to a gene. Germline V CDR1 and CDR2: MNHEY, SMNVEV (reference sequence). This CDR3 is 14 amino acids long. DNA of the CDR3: TGTGCCAGCAGTACCCGGGACAGGATCTATGGCTACACCTTC. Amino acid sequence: CASSTRDRIYGYTF.

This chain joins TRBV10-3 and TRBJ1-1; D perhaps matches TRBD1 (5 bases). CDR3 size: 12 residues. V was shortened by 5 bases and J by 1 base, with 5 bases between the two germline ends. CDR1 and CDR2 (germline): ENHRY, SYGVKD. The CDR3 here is CAISQGNTEAFF. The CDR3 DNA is TGTGCCATCAGTCAGGGGAACACTGAAGCTTTCTTT.

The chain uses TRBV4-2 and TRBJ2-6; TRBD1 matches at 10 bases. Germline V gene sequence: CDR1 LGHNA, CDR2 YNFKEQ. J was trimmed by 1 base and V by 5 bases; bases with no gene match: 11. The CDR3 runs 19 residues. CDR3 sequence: CASSGSRDRGLSGANVLTF. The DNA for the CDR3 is TGTGCCAGCAGCGGAAGCCGGGACAGGGGTTTGTCTGGGGCCAACGTCCTGACTTTC.

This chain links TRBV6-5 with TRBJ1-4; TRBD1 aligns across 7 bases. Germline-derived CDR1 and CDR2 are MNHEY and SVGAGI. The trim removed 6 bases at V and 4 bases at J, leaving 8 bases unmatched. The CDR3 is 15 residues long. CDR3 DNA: TGTGCCAGCAGGAAAGACAGGGTGGATAATGAAAAACTGTTTTTT. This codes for CASRKDRVDNEKLFF.

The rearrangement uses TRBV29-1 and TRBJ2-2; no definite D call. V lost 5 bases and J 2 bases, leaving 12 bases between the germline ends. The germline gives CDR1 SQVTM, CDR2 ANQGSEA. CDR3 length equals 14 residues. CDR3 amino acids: CSVLLGINTGELFF. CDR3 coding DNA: TGCAGCGTTCTTCTGGGCATAAACACCGGGGAGCTGTTTTTT.

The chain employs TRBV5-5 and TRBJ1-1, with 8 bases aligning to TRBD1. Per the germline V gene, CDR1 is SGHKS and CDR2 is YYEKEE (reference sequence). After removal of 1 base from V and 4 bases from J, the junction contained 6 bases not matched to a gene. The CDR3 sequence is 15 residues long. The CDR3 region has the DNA TGTGCCAGCAGCTTGTACAGGGGGGAGACCACTGAAGCTTTCTTT. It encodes CASSLYRGETTEAFF.